This T cell receptor (beta chain) emerged from a study of identical twins (dated by TCRdb to 2015 to 2016). Concerning the study at large: TCR alpha and beta repertoires from monozygotic twins, unrelated adults of various ages and cord blood were deep-sequenced to test whether fetal clonotypes persist. To rule out contamination, replicate twin experiments were performed at different times with different library preparation protocols.

The library came from 5' RACE. TCRdb names Illumina HiSeq 2000 as the instrument used. Template switching added a universal primer binding site, and the final cDNA carried a unique molecular identifier that allowed TCR cDNA molecules to be counted accurately. Specific primers in the conserved constant-segment region were used to synthesize first-strand cDNA for TCR alpha and beta chains. Each cDNA library was double barcoded, with a SMART-Mk sample barcode plus Illumina barcodes, to control for contamination. TruSeq adapter sequences, together with Illumina sample barcodes, were added in two successive PCR steps. The TCR alpha and beta cDNA libraries were sequenced on the Illumina HiSeq platform using custom primers. The published analysis was carried out like this. MiGEC was used to process raw reads and extract unique molecular identifiers, and MiXCR was used to find CDR3 positions. Recombination models were inferred per individual with the repgenHMM and IGoR tools using an EM algorithm. The analysis of shared clonotypes was done with the tcR package in R, with sharing normalized by the product of cloneset sizes. To study raw recombination without the effects of thymic and clonal selection, out-of-frame nonproductive sequences were analyzed. TCRdb reprocessed the public reads (quality trimming at Q25 with fastp, clone calling with MiXCR) and kept in-frame beta chains. Each CDR3 protein gets just one entry, which takes the most common genes and DNA from the rows behind it. The V and J calls come from TCRdb's annotation, not from the publication. This sample holds a few hundred thousand distinct CDR3 sequences; approximately 8.6% were observed only once. Roughly 3% of the sample is taken by the ten largest.

Every donor in the study was a healthy Caucasian. Three pairs of female monozygotic twins, all aged about 18 to 30 years, were included in the twin cohort. CD4+ and CD8+ T cell populations were isolated with positive isolation kits from Invitrogen. The germline V gene (reference sequence) supplies CDR1 DFQATT and CDR2 SNEGSKA. The CDR3, from cysteine to phenylalanine, totals 15 residues. This entry keeps only the CDR3 DNA: 45 bases, framed from base 1. V is reduced by 3 bases and J by 3 bases, leaving a spacing of 18 bases between them. General study outcomes and caveats: Abundant cord blood beta clonotypes carried fewer insertions; young adult naive repertoires showed a weaker similar trend, while memory repertoires showed none. Because the same donors could not be followed over many years, the conclusions relied on cross-sectional statistical analysis. Out-of-frame TCR alpha sharing in monozygotic twins was systematically underestimated by recombination models, whereas sharing between unrelated individuals was in agreement with the recombination models. In beta out-of-frame sequences, excess twin sharing was weaker, because having fewer shared sequences lowered the signal-to-noise ratio. Invariant T cells such as MAIT and iNKT could partly confound zero-insertion analyses, although diverse VJ usage argued against such confounding for most clonotypes. Out-of-frame TCR alpha sequences shared between twins showed an excess of low generation-probability sequences compared with coincidental sharing between unrelated individuals.

About this clonotype itself: No antigen is known for it. The record has no base qualities; no much larger clone is one base away.

These data also featured in a second study, about yellow fever vaccine responses in identical twins. As the second study states: According to the authors, in identical twins the way T cells responded to vaccination appeared partly convergent and partly personalized. In the study, vaccine-responding T cell clones were precisely tracked in identical twins.

This TCR was recovered from a woman in her late teens or twenties in good health. The specimen sequenced was CD8+ T cells sorted from blood. The sequence links TRBV20-1 to TRBJ2-7, with TRBD1 as a weak D call on 6 bases. In nucleotides, the sequence is TGCAGTGCTAGTAGGTGGGTCGACAGGTACTACGAGCAGTACTTC. Its product reads: CSASRWVDRYYEQYF.